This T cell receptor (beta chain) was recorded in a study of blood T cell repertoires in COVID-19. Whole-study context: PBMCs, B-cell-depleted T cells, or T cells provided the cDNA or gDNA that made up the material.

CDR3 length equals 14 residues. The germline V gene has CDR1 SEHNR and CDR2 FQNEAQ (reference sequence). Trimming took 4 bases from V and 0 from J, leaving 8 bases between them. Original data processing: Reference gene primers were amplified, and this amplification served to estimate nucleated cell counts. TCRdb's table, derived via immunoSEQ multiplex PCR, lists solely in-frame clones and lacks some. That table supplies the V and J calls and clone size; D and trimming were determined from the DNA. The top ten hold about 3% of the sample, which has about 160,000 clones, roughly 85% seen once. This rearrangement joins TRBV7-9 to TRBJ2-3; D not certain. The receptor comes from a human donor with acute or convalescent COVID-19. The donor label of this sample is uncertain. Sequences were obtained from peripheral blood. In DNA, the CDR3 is TGTGCCAGCAGCTCAGGTTCTAGCACAGATACGCAGTATTTT. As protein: CASSSGSSTDTQYF.